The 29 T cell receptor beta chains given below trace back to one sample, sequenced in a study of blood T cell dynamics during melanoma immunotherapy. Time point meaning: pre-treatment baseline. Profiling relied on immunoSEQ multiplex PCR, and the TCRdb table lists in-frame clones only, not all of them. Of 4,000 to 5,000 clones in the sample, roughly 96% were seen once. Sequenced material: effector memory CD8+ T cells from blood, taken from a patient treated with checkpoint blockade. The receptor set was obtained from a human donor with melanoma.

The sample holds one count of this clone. DNA of the CDR3: TGCGCCAGCAGCCAAGCCCAGGGAGCCTACGAGCAGTACTTC. The encoded protein is CASSQAQGAYEQYF. The V gene is TRBV4-1, the J gene TRBJ2-7; D tentatively fits TRBD1 or TRBD2 (5 bases each). The CDR3 is 14 amino acids. Trimming shortened V by 1 base and J by 2 bases, and 9 bases separated the two germline ends. Germline V gene sequence: CDR1 MGHRA, CDR2 YSYEKL.

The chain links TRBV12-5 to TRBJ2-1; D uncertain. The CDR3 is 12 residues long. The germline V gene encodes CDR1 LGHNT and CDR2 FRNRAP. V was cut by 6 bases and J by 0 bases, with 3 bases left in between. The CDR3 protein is CASGGSYNEQFF. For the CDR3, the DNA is TGTGCTAGTGGAGGCTCCTACAATGAGCAGTTCTTC.

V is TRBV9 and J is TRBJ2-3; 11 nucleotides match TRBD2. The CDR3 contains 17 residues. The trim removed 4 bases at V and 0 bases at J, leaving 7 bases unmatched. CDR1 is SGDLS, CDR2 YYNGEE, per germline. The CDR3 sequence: CASSFSTSGESTDTQYF. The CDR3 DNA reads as TGTGCCAGCAGCTTCTCGACTAGCGGGGAAAGCACAGATACGCAGTATTTT.

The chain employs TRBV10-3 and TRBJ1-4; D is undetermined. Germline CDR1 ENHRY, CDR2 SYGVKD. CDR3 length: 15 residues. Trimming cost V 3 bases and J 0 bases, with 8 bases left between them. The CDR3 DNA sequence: TGTGCCATCAGTGATTCGACGGCAACTAATGAAAAACTGTTTTTT. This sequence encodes CAISDSTATNEKLFF.

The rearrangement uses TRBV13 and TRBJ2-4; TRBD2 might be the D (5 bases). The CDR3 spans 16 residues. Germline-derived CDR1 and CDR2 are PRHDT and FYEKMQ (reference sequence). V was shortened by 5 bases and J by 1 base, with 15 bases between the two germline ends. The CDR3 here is CASSPAGDLAKNIQYF. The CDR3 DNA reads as TGTGCCAGCAGCCCGGCGGGCGATCTGGCCAAAAACATTCAGTACTTC.

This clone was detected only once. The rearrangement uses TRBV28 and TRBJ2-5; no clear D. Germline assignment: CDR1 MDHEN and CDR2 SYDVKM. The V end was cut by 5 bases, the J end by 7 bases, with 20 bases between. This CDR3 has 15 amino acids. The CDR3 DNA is TGTGCCAGCAGTCCCGCCACCGCGGCTGGCCCGACCCAGTACTTC. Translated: CASSPATAAGPTQYF.

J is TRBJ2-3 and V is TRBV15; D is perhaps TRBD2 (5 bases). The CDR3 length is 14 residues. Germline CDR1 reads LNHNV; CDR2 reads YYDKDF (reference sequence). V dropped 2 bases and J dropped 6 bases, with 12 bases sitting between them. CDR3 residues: CATSRRAPGDTQYF. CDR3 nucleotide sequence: TGTGCCACCAGCAGACGGGCCCCGGGGGATACGCAGTATTTT.

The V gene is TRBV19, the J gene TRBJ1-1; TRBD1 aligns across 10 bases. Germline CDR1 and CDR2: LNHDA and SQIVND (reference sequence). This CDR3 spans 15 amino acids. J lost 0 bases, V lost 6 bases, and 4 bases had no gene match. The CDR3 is CASRGQGGLNTEAFF. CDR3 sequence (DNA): TGTGCCAGTAGAGGACAGGGGGGACTGAACACTGAAGCTTTCTTT.

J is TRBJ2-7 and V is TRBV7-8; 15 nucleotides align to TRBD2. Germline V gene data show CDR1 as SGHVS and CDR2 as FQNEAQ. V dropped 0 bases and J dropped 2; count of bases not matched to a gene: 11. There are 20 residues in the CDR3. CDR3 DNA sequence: TGTGCCAGCAGCTTAGCCCAACGGACTAGCGGGAGGGCCCCGGCCTACGAGCAGTACTTC. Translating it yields CASSLAQRTSGRAPAYEQYF.

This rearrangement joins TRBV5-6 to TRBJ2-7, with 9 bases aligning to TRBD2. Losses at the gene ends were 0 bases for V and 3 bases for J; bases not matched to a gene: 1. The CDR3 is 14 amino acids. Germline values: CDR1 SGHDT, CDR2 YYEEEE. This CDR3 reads CASSLETSGYEQYF. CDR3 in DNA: TGTGCCAGCAGCTTGGAGACTAGCGGCTACGAGCAGTACTTC.

CDR3: CASCDRGSPLHF. The CDR3 DNA sequence: TGTGCCAGCTGCGACAGGGGTTCACCCCTCCACTTT. The chain employs TRBV27 and TRBJ1-6; 8 bases align to TRBD1. V gave up 8 bases and J gave up 9 bases; unmatched junction bases: 3. The CDR3 length is 12 residues. Germline V gene sequence: CDR1 MNHEY, CDR2 SMNVEV (reference sequence).

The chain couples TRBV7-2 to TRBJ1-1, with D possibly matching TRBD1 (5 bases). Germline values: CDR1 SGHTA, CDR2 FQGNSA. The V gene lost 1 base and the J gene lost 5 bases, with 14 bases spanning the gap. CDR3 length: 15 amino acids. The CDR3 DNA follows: TGTGCCAGCAGCTTAGGTGGCGGGGGGAAGACTGAAGCTTTCTTT. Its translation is CASSLGGGGKTEAFF.

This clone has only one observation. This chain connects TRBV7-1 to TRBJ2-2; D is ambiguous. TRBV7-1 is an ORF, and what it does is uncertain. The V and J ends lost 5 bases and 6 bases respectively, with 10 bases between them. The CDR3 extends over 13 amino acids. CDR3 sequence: CASSVEYAGELFF. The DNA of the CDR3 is TGTGCCAGCAGCGTTGAATACGCCGGGGAGCTGTTTTTT.

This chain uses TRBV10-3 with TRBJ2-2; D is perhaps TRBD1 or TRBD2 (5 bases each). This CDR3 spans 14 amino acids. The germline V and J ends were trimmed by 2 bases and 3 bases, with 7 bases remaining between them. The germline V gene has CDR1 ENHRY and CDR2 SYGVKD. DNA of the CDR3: TGTGCCATCAGTGAGGGGGGACACACCGGGGAGCTGTTTTTT. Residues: CAISEGGHTGELFF.

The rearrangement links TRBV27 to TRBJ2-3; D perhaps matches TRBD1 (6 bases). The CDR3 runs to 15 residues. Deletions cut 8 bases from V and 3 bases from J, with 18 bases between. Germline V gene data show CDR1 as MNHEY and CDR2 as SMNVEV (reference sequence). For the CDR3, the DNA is TGTGCCAGCCAGGAGTGGGCAGGGGAAACAGATACGCAGTATTTT. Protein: CASQEWAGETDTQYF.

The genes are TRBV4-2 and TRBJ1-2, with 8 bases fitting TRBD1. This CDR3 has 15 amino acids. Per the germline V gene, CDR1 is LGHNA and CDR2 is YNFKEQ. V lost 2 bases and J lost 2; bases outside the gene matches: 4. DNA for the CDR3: TGTGCCAGCAGCCAAACAGGGGGGGGGAACTATGGCTACACCTTC. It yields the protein CASSQTGGGNYGYTF.

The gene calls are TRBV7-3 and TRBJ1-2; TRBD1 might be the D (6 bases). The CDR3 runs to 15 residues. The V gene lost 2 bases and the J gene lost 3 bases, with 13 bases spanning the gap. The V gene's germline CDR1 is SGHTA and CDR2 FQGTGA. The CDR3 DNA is TGTGCCAGCAGCTTAGGGCAGGGGACTCACTATGGCTACACCTTC. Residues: CASSLGQGTHYGYTF.

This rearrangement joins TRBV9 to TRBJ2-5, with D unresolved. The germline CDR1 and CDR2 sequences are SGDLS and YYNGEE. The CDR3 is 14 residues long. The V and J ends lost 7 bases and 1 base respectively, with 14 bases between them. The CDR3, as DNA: TGTGCCAGCTTAACAAGGTCCCCCCAAGAGACCCAGTACTTC. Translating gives CASLTRSPQETQYF.

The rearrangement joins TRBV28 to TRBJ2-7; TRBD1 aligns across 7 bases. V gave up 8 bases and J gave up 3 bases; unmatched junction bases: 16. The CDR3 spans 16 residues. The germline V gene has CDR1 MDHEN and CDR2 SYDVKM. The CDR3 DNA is TGTGCCAGCCTCCCGGGTCGAAGACAGGGTTACTACGAGCAGTACTTC. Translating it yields CASLPGRRQGYYEQYF.

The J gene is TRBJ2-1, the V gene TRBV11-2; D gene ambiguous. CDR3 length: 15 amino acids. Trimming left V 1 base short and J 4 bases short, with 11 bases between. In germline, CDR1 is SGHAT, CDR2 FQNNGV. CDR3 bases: TGTGCCAGCAGCTTAGTGACTGGACCTTACAATGAGCAGTTCTTC. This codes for CASSLVTGPYNEQFF.

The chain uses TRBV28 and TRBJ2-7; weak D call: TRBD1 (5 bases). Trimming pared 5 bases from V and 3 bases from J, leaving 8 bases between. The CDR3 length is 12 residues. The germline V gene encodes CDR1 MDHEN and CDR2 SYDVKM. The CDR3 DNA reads TGTGCCAGCAGTCCCGACAGCTACGAGCAGTACTTC. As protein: CASSPDSYEQYF.

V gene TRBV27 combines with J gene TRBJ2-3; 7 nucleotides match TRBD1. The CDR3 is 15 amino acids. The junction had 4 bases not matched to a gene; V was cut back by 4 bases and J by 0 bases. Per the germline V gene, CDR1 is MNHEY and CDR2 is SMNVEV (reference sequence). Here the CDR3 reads CASSSTGESTDTQYF. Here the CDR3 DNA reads TGTGCCAGCAGTTCAACAGGGGAGAGCACAGATACGCAGTATTTT.

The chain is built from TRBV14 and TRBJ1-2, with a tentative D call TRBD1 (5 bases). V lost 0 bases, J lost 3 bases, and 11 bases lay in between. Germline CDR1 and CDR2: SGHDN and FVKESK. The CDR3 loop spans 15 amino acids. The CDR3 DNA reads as TGTGCCAGCAGCCAAGATAGGCGGGGGTACTATGGCTACACCTTC. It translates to CASSQDRRGYYGYTF.

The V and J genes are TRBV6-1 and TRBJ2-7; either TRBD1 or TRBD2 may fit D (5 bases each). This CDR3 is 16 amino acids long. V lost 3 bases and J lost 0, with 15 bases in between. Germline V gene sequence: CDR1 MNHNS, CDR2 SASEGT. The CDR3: CASSDPPSGSSYEQYF. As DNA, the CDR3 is TGTGCCAGCAGTGATCCTCCCTCAGGGAGCTCCTACGAGCAGTACTTC.

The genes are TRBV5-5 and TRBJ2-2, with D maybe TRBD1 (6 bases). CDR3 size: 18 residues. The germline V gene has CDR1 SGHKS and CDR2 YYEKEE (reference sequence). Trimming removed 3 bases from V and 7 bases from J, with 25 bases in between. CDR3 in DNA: TGTGCCAGCAGCTCAACCTATACAGGGCGGGCTCGAAGCGGGGAGCTGTTTTTT. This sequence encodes CASSSTYTGRARSGELFF.

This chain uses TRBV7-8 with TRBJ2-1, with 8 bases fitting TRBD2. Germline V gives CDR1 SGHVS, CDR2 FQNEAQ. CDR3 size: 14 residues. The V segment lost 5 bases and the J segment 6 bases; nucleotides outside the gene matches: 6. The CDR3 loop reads CASSPRAGGNEQFF. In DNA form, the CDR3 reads TGTGCCAGCAGCCCAAGGGCGGGAGGCAATGAGCAGTTCTTC. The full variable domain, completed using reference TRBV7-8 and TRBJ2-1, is GAGVSQSPRYKVAKRGQDVALRCDPISGHVSLFWYQQALGQGPEFLTYFQNEAQLDKSGLPSDRFFAERPEGSVSTLKIQRTQQEDSAVYLCASSPRAGGNEQFFGPGTRLTVL.

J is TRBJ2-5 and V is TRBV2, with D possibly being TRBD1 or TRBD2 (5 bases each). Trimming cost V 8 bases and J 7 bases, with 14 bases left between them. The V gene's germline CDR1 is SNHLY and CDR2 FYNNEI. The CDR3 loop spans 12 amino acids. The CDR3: CASPDGTATQYF. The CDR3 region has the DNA TGTGCCAGCCCAGATGGGACCGCGACCCAGTACTTC.

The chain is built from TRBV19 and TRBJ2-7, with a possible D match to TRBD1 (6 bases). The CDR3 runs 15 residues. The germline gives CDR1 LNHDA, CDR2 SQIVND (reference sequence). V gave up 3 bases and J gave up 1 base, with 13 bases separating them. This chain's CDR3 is CASSIRAGDSYEQYF. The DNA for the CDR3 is TGTGCCAGTAGTATTAGGGCAGGGGATTCCTACGAGCAGTACTTC.

Here the CDR3 DNA reads TGCACCAGCAGCCCGATTAGCGGGAGCGATGAGCAGTTCTTC. Translating gives CTSSPISGSDEQFF. The rearrangement joins TRBV1 to TRBJ2-1; TRBD2 is taken as the D call from the table, unchecked against the DNA. TRBV1 counts as a pseudogene. This CDR3 contains 14 residues.